These 24 T cell receptor beta chains were all obtained from the same sample, sequenced in a study of siplizumab effects on memory and regulatory T cells. TCRdb keeps only in-frame clones here, not all; method: immunoSEQ multiplex PCR. The sample holds about 110,000 clones, roughly 92% seen once. The sample consisted of CD4+ T cells sorted from blood. The receptor set was obtained from a human donor in good health.

The chain couples TRBV5-1 to TRBJ2-5; 10 bases fit TRBD2. J was trimmed by 4 bases and V by 0 bases; bases with no gene match: 6. The germline gives CDR1 SGHRS, CDR2 YFSETQ. This CDR3 is 16 amino acids long. The DNA of the CDR3 is TGCGCCAGCAGCTTGGGGGCTAGCGGGAGCGCAGAGACCCAGTACTTC. It is translated as CASSLGASGSAETQYF.

On this clone itself: Other DNA sequences of this sample code for an identical CDR3. The chain employs TRBV7-8 and TRBJ2-5; no clear D gene. Germline CDR1 is SGHVS and CDR2 is FQNEAQ. Trimming removed 5 bases at V and 2 bases at J, with 6 bases between. This CDR3 has 12 amino acids. The CDR3 protein is CASSRPQETQYF. DNA for the CDR3: TGTGCCAGCAGCAGACCGCAAGAGACCCAGTACTTC.

The rearrangement links TRBV7-2 to TRBJ2-7; 9 bases agree with TRBD2. This CDR3 has 16 amino acids. V gave up 5 bases and J gave up 10 bases; unmatched junction bases: 18. Germline V CDR1 and CDR2: SGHTA, FQGNSA. CDR3 in DNA: TGTGCCAGCAGCCCCCAAGTGGCTAGCGGGACCCCCCCTCAGTACTTC. Protein sequence: CASSPQVASGTPPQYF.

V usage is TRBV6-1 and J usage is TRBJ2-2; no clear D. V was clipped by 7 bases and J by 1 base, with 10 bases between them. The CDR3 runs 14 residues. Germline V CDR1 and CDR2: MNHNS, SASEGT. The CDR3 here is CASNEAGNTGELFF. CDR3 nucleotide sequence: TGTGCCAGCAATGAGGCAGGGAACACCGGGGAGCTGTTTTTT.

A single count supports this clone. This chain uses TRBV28 with TRBJ1-2; D ambiguous. CDR1 MDHEN and CDR2 SYDVKM come from the germline V gene. This CDR3 is built from 12 residues. V dropped 3 bases and J dropped 6 bases, with 8 bases sitting between them. This CDR3 reads CASSFGFDGYTF. CDR3 sequence (DNA): TGTGCCAGCAGTTTCGGCTTCGATGGCTACACCTTC.

The V gene is TRBV25-1, the J gene TRBJ2-7; 8 nucleotides match TRBD2. Germline CDR1 MGHDK, CDR2 SYGVNS. J gave up 6 bases and V 5 bases, and 6 bases lay outside the gene matches. CDR3 length equals 13 residues. The CDR3 DNA reads TGTGCCAGCAGTTCGGGAGGGGACCGCGAGCAGTACTTC. Protein: CASSSGGDREQYF.

The rearrangement links TRBV9 to TRBJ1-2; D ambiguous. Germline V gene sequence: CDR1 SGDLS, CDR2 YYNGEE. The CDR3 extends over 14 amino acids. V lost 4 bases and J 4 bases, leaving 14 bases between the germline ends. Here the CDR3 reads CASSPQTFTYGYTF. The CDR3 region has the DNA TGTGCCAGCAGCCCCCAGACATTCACCTATGGCTACACCTTC. The whole variable domain, remainder taken from reference TRBV9 and TRBJ1-2, is DSGVTQTPKHLITATGQRVTLRCSPRSGDLSVYWYQQSLDQGLQFLIQYYNGEERAKGNILERFSAQQFPDLHSELNLSSLELGDSALYFCASSPQTFTYGYTFGSGTRLTVV.

To note about this clone: Other DNA sequences from this sample encode an identical CDR3 as well. The rearrangement links TRBV5-1 to TRBJ1-6; unclear D gene. Germline V gives CDR1 SGHRS, CDR2 YFSETQ. Trimming took off 3 bases at V and 0 bases at J, with 13 bases between the two ends. CDR3 length equals 17 residues. CDR3 sequence reads: CASSSEGPSSYNSPLHF. The DNA of the CDR3 is TGCGCCAGCAGCTCCGAAGGCCCGAGCTCCTATAATTCACCCCTCCACTTT. The complete variable domain, with remaining parts taken from reference TRBV5-1 and TRBJ1-6, reads KAGVTQTPRYLIKTRGQQVTLSCSPISGHRSVSWYQQTPGQGLQFLFEYFSETQRNKGNFPGRFSGRQFSNSRSEMNVSTLELGDSALYLCASSSEGPSSYNSPLHFGNGTRLTVT.

The chain carries TRBV19 and TRBJ1-4; 8 positions agree with TRBD1. The CDR3 spans 15 residues. The V gene's germline CDR1 is LNHDA and CDR2 SQIVND (reference sequence). With 5 bases clipped from V and 4 bases from J, the junction kept 6 bases outside the gene matches. The CDR3 here is CASSSQGGFNEKLFF. CDR3 DNA sequence: TGTGCCAGTAGTTCACAGGGGGGATTTAATGAAAAACTGTTTTTT.

The rearrangement links TRBV27 to TRBJ1-6; D not resolved. This CDR3 has 13 amino acids. The germline V gene has CDR1 MNHEY and CDR2 SMNVEV (reference sequence). V lost 5 bases and J 10 bases, leaving 12 bases between the germline ends. CDR3 in amino acids: CASSPVSRSPLHF. CDR3 coding DNA: TGTGCCAGCAGTCCCGTTTCCCGGTCACCCCTCCACTTT.

The chain has TRBV2 and TRBJ1-2; TRBD1 agrees at 7 bases. Germline V gene sequence: CDR1 SNHLY, CDR2 FYNNEI. The CDR3 has 13 amino acids. The V and J ends lost 5 bases and 3 bases, in that order; junction bases with no gene match: 3. The CDR3 here is CASSRQGDYGYTF. Written as DNA, the CDR3 is TGTGCCAGCAGTCGACAGGGAGACTATGGCTACACCTTC.

The V and J genes are TRBV15 and TRBJ1-2; D call uncertain. CDR1 is LNHNV and CDR2 is YYDKDF in the germline V gene (reference sequence). This CDR3 contains 13 residues. Trimming stripped 0 bases from V and 4 bases from J, with 6 bases between. CDR3 nucleotide sequence: TGTGCCACCAGCAGAGATAACTTCTATGGCTACACCTTC. Translating gives CATSRDNFYGYTF.

Here the CDR3 DNA reads TGTGCCAGCAGCCTCCAATCCCTCTATGGCTACACCTTC. Protein sequence: CASSLQSLYGYTF. This chain links TRBV5-4 with TRBJ1-2; D is ambiguous. CDR1 and CDR2 (germline): SGHNT, YYREEE (reference sequence). V was clipped by 4 bases and J by 4 bases, with 11 bases between them. CDR3 length equals 13 residues.

This chain uses TRBV25-1 with TRBJ2-3; no clear D. The germline V gene encodes CDR1 MGHDK and CDR2 SYGVNS. CDR3 length equals 14 residues. V lost 4 bases, J lost 1 base, and 9 bases lay in between. CDR3 DNA sequence: TGTGCCAGCAGTGTGAGTGGCCGCACAGATACGCAGTATTTT. It specifies CASSVSGRTDTQYF. Full variable domain (remainder filled in from reference TRBV25-1 and TRBJ2-3): EADIYQTPRYLVIGTGKKITLECSQTMGHDKMYWYQQDPGMELHLIHYSYGVNSTEKGDLSSESTVSRIRTEHFPLTLESARPSHTSQYLCASSVSGRTDTQYFGPGTRLTVL.

DNA of the CDR3: TGCGCCAGCAGCTTGGAACAGGGAAAAGGGGCAGATACGCAGTATTTT. Its translation: CASSLEQGKGADTQYF. The rearrangement links TRBV5-1 to TRBJ2-3, with a tentative D call TRBD1 (6 bases). The CDR3 runs to 16 residues. Germline CDR1 is SGHRS and CDR2 is YFSETQ. V lost 0 bases to trimming and J lost 4 bases, with 15 bases between them. The full variable domain, completed using reference TRBV5-1 and TRBJ2-3, is KAGVTQTPRYLIKTRGQQVTLSCSPISGHRSVSWYQQTPGQGLQFLFEYFSETQRNKGNFPGRFSGRQFSNSRSEMNVSTLELGDSALYLCASSLEQGKGADTQYFGPGTRLTVL.

The rearrangement joins TRBV6-1 to TRBJ1-6, with D possibly being TRBD1 (5 bases). Between the trimmed V and J ends, which lost 6 bases and 5 bases, there was a span of 14 bases. The CDR3 sequence is 15 residues long. Germline values: CDR1 MNHNS, CDR2 SASEGT. Here the CDR3 reads CASSASGNHNSPLHF. CDR3 sequence (DNA): TGTGCCAGCAGCGCGTCAGGGAACCATAATTCACCCCTCCACTTT.

This clone was seen a few times. The V call is TRBV7-9, the J call TRBJ2-1; 8 positions match TRBD2. V lost 4 bases, J lost 7 bases, and 12 bases stayed unmatched. This CDR3 has 16 residues. Per germline, CDR1 SEHNR and CDR2 FQNEAQ (reference sequence). CDR3 coding DNA: TGTGCCAGCAGCTCACTACACGGGGGGGTTGTAAATGAGCAGTTCTTC. It encodes CASSSLHGGVVNEQFF.

The DNA for the CDR3 is TGTGCCAGCAGCTGGGACAGGGTTTCACCCCTCCACTTT. Its translation is CASSWDRVSPLHF. The V call is TRBV11-3, the J call TRBJ1-6, with TRBD1 matching 9 bases. The junction had 1 base not matched to a gene; V was cut back by 4 bases and J by 9 bases. Germline V CDR1 and CDR2: SGHNT, YENEEA. The CDR3 totals 13 residues.

The genes are TRBV2 and TRBJ2-3; perhaps TRBD2 as D (7 bases). The CDR3 covers 16 residues. Between the trimmed V and J ends, which lost 3 bases and 3 bases, there was a span of 16 bases. CDR1 is SNHLY, CDR2 FYNNEI, per germline. The CDR3 loop is CASSEGGRGRTDTQYF. CDR3 sequence (DNA): TGTGCCAGCAGTGAGGGGGGGCGGGGGCGGACAGATACGCAGTATTTT.

This chain connects TRBV5-1 to TRBJ2-7; 7 bases are shared with TRBD1. The CDR3 loop spans 15 amino acids. CDR1 SGHRS and CDR2 YFSETQ come from the germline V gene. V trimming: 1 base; J trimming: 5 bases; junction bases outside the gene matches: 9. The CDR3 loop is CASSLWSGGVDEQYF. The CDR3 DNA reads as TGCGCCAGCAGCTTGTGGTCAGGGGGTGTTGACGAGCAGTACTTC.

The genes are TRBV15 and TRBJ2-4; TRBD1 might be the D (6 bases). The CDR3 contains 14 residues. Trimming removed 3 bases at V and 8 bases at J, with 14 bases between. CDR1 and CDR2 from the germline V gene are LNHNV and YYDKDF (reference sequence). The CDR3, as DNA: TGTGCCACCAGCAGGCTACAGGGTGTGGACATTCAGTACTTC. This sequence encodes CATSRLQGVDIQYF.

J is TRBJ1-1 and V is TRBV2, with D hard to call. V lost 7 bases, J lost 4 bases, and 13 bases lay in between. The CDR3 spans 13 residues. The germline gives CDR1 SNHLY, CDR2 FYNNEI. DNA of the CDR3: TGTGCCAGCAAGGTCGAGGGTGGCACTGAAGCTTTCTTT. As protein: CASKVEGGTEAFF.

This clone was detected only once. This chain connects TRBV7-6 to TRBJ1-1; possible D gene TRBD1, 5 bases. This CDR3 has 14 amino acids. V was clipped by 5 bases and J by 6 bases, with 16 bases between them. From germline, CDR1 is SGHVS and CDR2 FNYEAQ. CDR3 coding DNA: TGTGCCAGCAGCCCCCTCGGGCGGGGCGCTGAAGCTTTCTTT. Its protein product is CASSPLGRGAEAFF.

This clone has only a few counts. The chain combines TRBV19 with TRBJ2-7; D unresolved. CDR1 is LNHDA, CDR2 SQIVND, per germline (reference sequence). V lost 0 bases and J 2 bases, leaving 5 bases between the germline ends. The CDR3 sequence is 13 residues long. In DNA form, the CDR3 reads TGTGCCAGTAGTATAGACAGAACCTACGAGCAGTACTTC. Translating gives CASSIDRTYEQYF.